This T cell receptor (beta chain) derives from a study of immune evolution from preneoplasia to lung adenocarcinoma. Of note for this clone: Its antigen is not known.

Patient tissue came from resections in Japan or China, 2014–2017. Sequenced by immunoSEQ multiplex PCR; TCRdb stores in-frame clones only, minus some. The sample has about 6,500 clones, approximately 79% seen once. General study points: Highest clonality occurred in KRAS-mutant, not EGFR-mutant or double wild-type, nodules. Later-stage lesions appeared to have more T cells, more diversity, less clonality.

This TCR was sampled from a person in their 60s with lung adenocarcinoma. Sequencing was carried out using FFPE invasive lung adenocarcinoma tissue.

CDR3 sequence: CAISPDRGISNEKLFF. The CDR3 coding sequence is TGTGCCATCAGTCCGGACAGGGGTATATCTAATGAAAAACTGTTTTTT. The chain is built from TRBV10-3 and TRBJ1-4; 9 nucleotides agree with TRBD1. Germline values: CDR1 ENHRY, CDR2 SYGVKD. V was pared by 5 bases and J by 3 bases, with 7 bases of the junction left unmatched. The CDR3 is made up of 16 amino acids.